This is a list of T cell receptor beta chains from one sample in a study of blood T cell repertoires in COVID-19. Sequencing was performed with immunoSEQ multiplex PCR; in TCRdb, only in-frame clones are kept and a portion is missing. This sample has more than 150,000 clones, with about 82% found just once. The sample was peripheral blood. Source of these receptors: a middle-aged man with active or convalescent COVID-19. Each CDR3 is given with its conserved first and last residue. Clone size is not always given. Where it is, it says once, few, many or a class for expanded clones.

TRBJ2-2,TRBV4-1,-,CASSQDRAHEVTGELFF
TRBJ2-7,TRBV10-3,many,CAISESSSGLSYEQYF
TRBJ1-5,TRBV24-1,-,CATSSSGRSNQPQHF
TRBJ1-2,TRBV7-2,-,CASSPGREGNYGYTF
TRBJ1-2,TRBV5-6,-,CASSGVGKAGGEDGYTF
TRBJ1-3,TRBV6-6,-,CASRRSRERRGDTIYF
TRBJ2-7,TRBV24-1,-,CATSAPDTETYEQYF
TRBJ2-4,TRBV5-4,-,CASSRTGDIQYF
TRBJ2-3,TRBV24-1,-,CATSDLYGGSTDTQYF
TRBJ1-6,TRBV18,-,CASSSAGGVGSPLHF
TRBJ1-1,TRBV6-5,-,CASSETGGGGAFF
TRBJ2-2,TRBV11-3,-,CASSSGGWGELFF
TRBJ2-5,TRBV19,-,CASSTRGGRETQYF
TRBJ2-7,TRBV3-1/TRBV3-2,-,CASSLGGHEQYF
TRBJ2-7,TRBV7-3,once,CASSWRLAGACYEQYF
TRBJ1-4,TRBV9,-,CASSVSDRVVEKLFF
TRBJ2-5,TRBV27,-,CASRSRTGPQFQETQYF
TRBJ1-6,TRBV15,-,CATSRGGGRYSPLHF
TRBJ2-1,TRBV4-2,-,CASSERGRSSSYNEQFF
TRBJ1-6,TRBV3-1/TRBV3-2,-,CASSQDQGTGKGSPLHF
TRBJ2-2,TRBV9,-,CASSFTGGAGTGELFF
TRBJ2-7,TRBV9,-,CASSATGGYEQYF
TRBJ2-7,TRBV27,-,CASSPGLARLYEQYF
TRBJ1-5,TRBV3-1/TRBV3-2,-,CASSQDGRPFQPQHF
TRBJ2-1,TRBV19,-,CASSIGWGGSDEQFF
TRBJ2-7,TRBV19,-,CASSPMGSGLAGPTVYEQYF
TRBJ1-5,TRBV7-9,-,CASSLVLGTGNQPQHF
TRBJ1-1,TRBV18,-,CASSPYRDRNTEAFF
TRBJ2-7,TRBV6-1,-,CASSEAGGTSGRNYEQYF
TRBJ2-2,TRBV7-2,-,CASSYDRVGTGELFF
TRBJ2-7,TRBV19,-,CASSRQSAPTYEQYF
TRBJ2-1,TRBV3-1/TRBV3-2,-,CANSQEPGGRISYNEQFF
TRBJ1-5,TRBV6-6,medium-sized,CASAGQGRNQPQHF
TRBJ2-2,TRBV9,-,CASSATDTGELFF
TRBJ2-1,TRBV9,-,CASSPRASGVNEQFF
TRBJ1-5,TRBV28,-,CASNSGGQPQHF
TRBJ1-1,TRBV7-9,-,CASSLVGGDTEAFF
TRBJ2-5,TRBV5-6,-,CASSQIGETQYF
TRBJ1-4,TRBV6-5,-,CASSYADSAGELFF
TRBJ2-3,TRBV20-1,-,CSASAGGRSGTDTQYF
TRBJ1-1,TRBV5-1,-,CASSLGRTGFPGAEAFF
TRBJ2-6,TRBV5-4,-,CASSLRSGANVLTF
TRBJ2-4,TRBV4-1,-,CASSQQTGVQNIQYF
TRBJ1-3,TRBV12-3/TRBV12-4,-,CASSPGRGNTIYF
TRBJ1-6,TRBV6-6,-,CASTKRQASGSPLHF
TRBJ1-5,TRBV7-2,-,CASSFDSIQPQHF
TRBJ1-1,TRBV7-2,-,CASSSNLPVTGKNTEAFF
TRBJ1-6,TRBV7-2,-,CASSSRLGLGDSPLHF
TRBJ2-3,TRBV5-6,-,CASRRGQTDTQYF
TRBJ2-5,TRBV27,-,CASSPILAGGEETQYF
TRBJ2-3,TRBV27,-,CASSPTPSTSTDTQYF
TRBJ2-2,TRBV7-9,-,CASSLGGGVFTGELFF
TRBJ1-2,TRBV29-1,-,CSVVGDRGNYGYTF
TRBJ2-7,TRBV5-6,-,CASRGRGSDEQYF
TRBJ2-7,TRBV4-2,-,CASSTRAGGLDEQYF
TRBJ1-3,TRBV7-2,-,CASSFGQGSGNTIYF
TRBJ2-7,TRBV6-6,-,CASSYRAGPYEQYF
TRBJ1-1,TRBV5-8,-,CASSFVQVNTEAFF
TRBJ2-2,TRBV7-3,-,CASSSPGVHGELFF
TRBJ2-5,TRBV3-1/TRBV3-2,medium-sized,CASSRSLQETQYF